The T cell receptor beta chain under discussion was sequenced for a study of blood T cell repertoires in COVID-19. In the study's own analysis: Estimated nucleated cell counts came from reference gene primer amplification. Measured with immunoSEQ multiplex PCR; TCRdb has only the in-frame clones, and not every one. From that table come the V and J calls and clone size; the DNA was used to work out D and trimming. The table shows roughly 120,000 clones, with about 88% occurring only once. The CDR3 runs 15 residues. Germline V CDR1 and CDR2: MNHEY, SVGAGI. The junction had 11 bases not matched to a gene; V was cut back by 5 bases and J by 7 bases.

Sample: peripheral blood. This clonotype was obtained from a man aged 40-55 years with acute or convalescent COVID-19. The chain joins TRBV6-5 to TRBJ2-7; 10 bases fit TRBD1. The CDR3 is CASSQTGTGDREQYF. In DNA, the CDR3 is TGTGCCAGCAGTCAGACCGGGACAGGGGATCGGGAGCAGTACTTC.